A selection of T cell receptor beta chains follows, all from one sample in a study of T-cell memory formation after mild COVID-19. Each CDR3 protein is one row after TCRdb ran MiXCR on the 5' RACE reads. The repertoire holds about 400,000 distinct CDR3 sequences, with 24% as singletons. Sequencing was carried out using PBMCs or a T cell subset sorted from them (not recorded which). These receptors all come from an adult woman who had mild COVID-19 (a few samples of this study predate the infection). Cell type and time point are not known. CDR3s leave out the opening cysteine and the closing phenylalanine or tryptophan. The order of the fields is J gene, V gene, CDR3 protein.

>TRBJ2-3|TRBV12-3/TRBV12-4
ASSPPDRGGTDTQY
>TRBJ2-1|TRBV24-1
ATSELPGQGLDEQF
>TRBJ2-3|TRBV4-2
ASSQGNGVGTDTQY
>TRBJ2-5|TRBV7-6
ASSLAPGMETQY
>TRBJ1-3|TRBV25-1
ASSGGTGGNTIY
>TRBJ2-5|TRBV6-1
ASRLAGGLGETQY
>TRBJ2-5|TRBV6-2/TRBV6-3
ASSYTRAGLETQY
>TRBJ2-3|TRBV2
ASSEHMRGTDTQY
>TRBJ1-2|TRBV5-1
ASSLHSDRPGYT
>TRBJ2-7|TRBV12-3/TRBV12-4
ASSFGQVKSYEQY
>TRBJ2-3|TRBV7-9
ASSLVLGLAALTDTQY
>TRBJ2-3|TRBV13
ASNPPGRASHTQY
>TRBJ1-1|TRBV2
ASSEWGEDTEAF
>TRBJ2-5|TRBV28
ASSGGSGGETQY
>TRBJ2-5|TRBV7-2
ASSFSVRAWGGPQETQY
>TRBJ1-2|TRBV2
ASRARGQGSYGYT
>TRBJ2-7|TRBV5-6
ASSLDRGNEQY
>TRBJ2-5|TRBV6-5
ASSPELGTQY
>TRBJ2-1|TRBV4-3
ASSHKTSGSSINEQF
>TRBJ1-2|TRBV7-9
ASSSGGGQYGYT
>TRBJ2-1|TRBV7-3
ASSLGSPVGRNNEQF
>TRBJ1-1|TRBV4-1
ASSWNQGAFDEAF
>TRBJ2-7|TRBV6-5
ASRDRPSYEQY
>TRBJ2-5|TRBV13
ASSQAGSGAVETQY
>TRBJ1-1|TRBV7-9
ASREWLKAAEAF
>TRBJ2-1|TRBV5-1
ASSFPEQDEQF
>TRBJ2-2|TRBV12-3/TRBV12-4
ASRADAYTGELF
>TRBJ2-1|TRBV24-1
ATSDLGSGSNEQF
>TRBJ1-1|TRBV10-3
AISGDRGAAF
>TRBJ2-7|TRBV4-1
ASSQLLGHPYEQY
>TRBJ2-1|TRBV7-3
ASSLMLGNEQF
>TRBJ2-2|TRBV4-3
ASSQEGPKGGELF
>TRBJ2-7|TRBV10-3
AISEGNYEQY
>TRBJ1-4|TRBV29-1
SETGGDEKLF
>TRBJ1-2|TRBV4-1
ASSQGQGANYGYT
>TRBJ2-3|TRBV20-1
SATRTSGSRPDTQY
>TRBJ2-5|TRBV12-3/TRBV12-4
ASSFRDPETQY
>TRBJ2-2|TRBV7-6
ASSLSTSIAGELF
>TRBJ2-5|TRBV7-2
ASSLWTGRGETQY
>TRBJ2-5|TRBV7-6
ASSLYPQGAETQY
>TRBJ2-5|TRBV21-1
ASSKEPGQETQY
>TRBJ2-1|TRBV5-1
ASSWVRGNEQF
>TRBJ1-2|TRBV4-3
ASSQDEWTDYGYT
>TRBJ1-1|TRBV3-1
ASSPETGGAF
>TRBJ1-2|TRBV5-5
ASSLASDSRYNGYT
>TRBJ1-1|TRBV4-1
ASSPGQGPAREAF
>TRBJ2-3|TRBV6-1
ASSELQGPTDTQY
>TRBJ2-7|TRBV7-9
ASSSPRGEQY
>TRBJ2-7|TRBV20-1
SARDSGRTYEQY
>TRBJ1-6|TRBV3-1
ASSQDPRGLRNSPLH
>TRBJ2-1|TRBV12-3/TRBV12-4
ASSLSGGEEQF
>TRBJ1-2|TRBV20-1
SASAPTRGGYT
>TRBJ2-3|TRBV5-1
ASSLGTGAYTDTQY
>TRBJ2-1|TRBV5-4
ASSFGGNSWQF
>TRBJ2-7|TRBV7-8
ASTPRGSYEQY